This T cell receptor (beta chain) was sequenced during a study of glioma-infiltrating T cells after dendritic cell vaccination. Sequencing was performed with immunoSEQ multiplex PCR; in TCRdb, only in-frame clones are kept and a portion is missing. The sample consists of tens of thousands of clones, roughly 80% of them appearing once. The CDR3 extends over 15 amino acids. Germline V lookup: CDR1 PRHDT, CDR2 FYEKMQ (reference sequence). The V gene lost 5 bases and the J gene lost 4 bases, with 17 bases spanning the gap. Documented time point: after dendritic cell vaccination, including at tumor progression/relapse.

The sequencing used blood, collected after dendritic cell vaccination. The gene calls are TRBV13 and TRBJ2-5, with a tentative D call TRBD2 (6 bases). The receptor comes from a human donor with glioblastoma. CDR3 residues: CASSGGTATGETQYF. For the CDR3, the DNA is TGTGCCAGCAGCGGGGGGACTGCGACCGGAGAGACCCAGTACTTC.